Below, one TCR beta chain is given with its context. Its antigen is unidentified. Sequence at one end of the junction differs from germline and may be a read error. Using a constant-region primer together with ProtoScript II reverse transcriptase, TCR beta cDNA was made from about 490 ng of total RNA. ARM-PCR, slightly modified, supplied the TCR beta libraries through three nested multiplex PCR rounds. TCRdb processed the multiplex PCR reads anew with MiXCR; each CDR3 protein has one entry. There are about 200,000 distinct CDR3 sequences in the sample; around three fifths occur only once, and about 7.1% lies in the top ten. This specimen belongs to a study of tumor-infiltrating lymphocytes in primary liver carcinoma. The researchers obtained blood RNA from unsorted whole blood and also extracted germline DNA. Points from the study as a whole: Lower overlap was observed for tumor-adjacent and tumor-blood pairs relative to tumor region pairs.

The sequencing input was peripheral blood. The source of this sequence is a woman aged 55-70 years with primary liver carcinoma and hepatitis B virus infection.

CDR3: CASGFWGCNTGELFF. CDR3 DNA: TGTGCCAGCGGTTTCTGGGGCTGTAACACCGGGGAGCTGTTTTTT. The rearrangement uses TRBV12-3 or TRBV12-4 and TRBJ2-2; TRBD1 is a possible D gene (5 bases). This CDR3 spans 15 amino acids.